This entry is about one TCR beta chain. Trimming took 3 bases from V and 3 from J, leaving 12 bases between them. From germline, CDR1 is SGHNT and CDR2 YYREEE (reference sequence). The CDR3 is 14 residues long. The source of the sample is a study of blood T cell repertoires in COVID-19. The table came from immunoSEQ multiplex PCR; TCRdb's copy has only in-frame clones and leaves some out. This sample yields approximately 180,000 clones, of which 75% to 95% are seen a single time; nearly 0.55% belongs to the top ten. The rearrangement uses TRBV5-4 and TRBJ1-2, with D tentatively TRBD1 (5 bases). Source material: peripheral blood. The TCR originated in a man aged 45-65 years with acute or convalescent COVID-19. CDR3 residues: CASSSGGGDYGYTF. The CDR3 nucleotides are TGTGCCAGCAGCTCGGGCGGGGGGGACTATGGCTACACCTTC.